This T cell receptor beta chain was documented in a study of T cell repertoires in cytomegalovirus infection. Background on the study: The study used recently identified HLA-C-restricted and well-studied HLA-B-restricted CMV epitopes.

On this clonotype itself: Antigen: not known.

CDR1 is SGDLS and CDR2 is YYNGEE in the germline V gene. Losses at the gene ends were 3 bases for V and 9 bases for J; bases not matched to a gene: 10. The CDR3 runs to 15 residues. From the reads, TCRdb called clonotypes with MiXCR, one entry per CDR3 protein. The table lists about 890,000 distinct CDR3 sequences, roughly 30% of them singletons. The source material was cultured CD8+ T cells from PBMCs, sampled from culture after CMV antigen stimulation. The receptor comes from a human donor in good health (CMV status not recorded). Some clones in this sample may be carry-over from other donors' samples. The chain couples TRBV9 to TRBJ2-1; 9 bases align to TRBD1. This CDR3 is CASSAGTGKGREQFF. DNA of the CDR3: TGTGCCAGCAGCGCCGGGACAGGGAAAGGGCGTGAGCAGTTCTTC.